This paragraph reports one T cell receptor (beta chain). Its antigen is currently unknown. These data are taken from a study of siplizumab effects on memory and regulatory T cells. Points from the study as a whole: Significantly reduced by siplizumab was the cumulative frequency of alloreactive sequences, namely those traceable to unstimulated CD4+ memory cells. Treatment with siplizumab left mappable alloreactive CD4+ clones averaging nearly 70% Treg-derived, compared with 25% to 30% in controls.

CDR1 and CDR2 from the germline V gene are MNHNY and SVGAGI (reference sequence). The V and J ends lost 0 bases and 5 bases respectively, with 13 bases between them. This CDR3 is built from 15 residues. The assay was immunoSEQ multiplex PCR, and TCRdb's table has in-frame clones only and misses some. The table has 95,000 to 110,000 clones, about 94% seen once. The chain couples TRBV6-6 to TRBJ1-2, with D perhaps TRBD1 (6 bases). The specimen sequenced was Tregs sorted from blood. The receptor was isolated from a human donor in good health. The CDR3 DNA is TGTGCCAGCAGTTACTCGAACAGGGCAGAATATGGCTACACCTTC. Encoded protein: CASSYSNRAEYGYTF.